This T cell receptor (beta chain) stems from a study of T cell responses to AZD1222 COVID-19 vaccine. Overall study findings and caveats: Once two AZD1222 doses were given, Spike-specific TCR breadth and depth went up. Repertoire collection took place solely once the T cell response had peaked. Targets within unmutated variant regions were reportedly found for nearly half of spike-specific TCRs. There were vaccine-associated CD4 TCRs across spike, dominant at 160-218 and 743-854.

The CDR3 contains 13 residues. Trimming shortened V by 0 bases and J by 9 bases, and 9 bases separated the two germline ends. Germline V CDR1 and CDR2: MNHNS, SASEGT. Some clones are missing from TCRdb's copy, which holds only in-frame ones; the method was immunoSEQ multiplex PCR. Among roughly 180,000 clones, around 94% were seen once, and the ten largest hold 0.64%. Worth noting for this clone: What it recognizes is unknown.

The source material was peripheral blood, sampled on day 0 of AZD1222 vaccination. This clonotype was obtained from an adult in good health. This chain connects TRBV6-1 to TRBJ2-1; D ambiguous. The CDR3 sequence is CASSEAGWSEQFF. The CDR3 bases are TGTGCCAGCAGTGAAGCAGGGTGGAGTGAGCAGTTCTTC.